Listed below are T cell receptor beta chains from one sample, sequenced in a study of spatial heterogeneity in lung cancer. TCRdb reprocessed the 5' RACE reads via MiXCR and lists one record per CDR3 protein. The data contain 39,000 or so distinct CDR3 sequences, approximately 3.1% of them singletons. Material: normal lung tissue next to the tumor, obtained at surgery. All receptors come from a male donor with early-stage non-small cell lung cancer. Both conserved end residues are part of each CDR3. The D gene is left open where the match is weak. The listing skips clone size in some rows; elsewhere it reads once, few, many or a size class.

CDR3 protein: CSASRGDARTQHF
CDR3 DNA: TGCAGTGCTAGCCGAGGGGACGCCAGAACCCAGCATTTT
J gene: TRBJ1-5
D gene: .
clone size: many
V gene: TRBV20-1

CDR3 protein: CASSSQGIGRTQYF
CDR3 DNA: TGTGCCAGCAGTTCACAGGGGATCGGGAGGACCCAGTACTTC
J gene: TRBJ2-5
D gene: .
clone size: few
V gene: TRBV27

CDR3 protein: CASTFFVPNTGELFF
CDR3 DNA: TGTGCCAGCACCTTTTTTGTACCGAACACCGGGGAGCTGTTTTTT
J gene: TRBJ2-2
D gene: .
clone size: many
V gene: TRBV5-5

CDR3 protein: CASSHGTGYYEQYF
CDR3 DNA: TGCGCCAGCAGCCACGGGACGGGGTACTACGAGCAGTACTTC
J gene: TRBJ2-7
D gene: .
clone size: many
V gene: TRBV4-1

CDR3 protein: CAWSGQREEELFF
CDR3 DNA: TGTGCCTGGAGTGGACAGCGCGAAGAGGAGCTGTTTTTT
J gene: TRBJ2-2
D gene: .
clone size: medium-sized
V gene: TRBV30

CDR3 protein: CSAEGSTETTTASGRANEQYF
CDR3 DNA: TGCAGTGCCGAGGGCTCGACAGAAACGACTACGGCTAGCGGGAGAGCCAACGAGCAGTACTTC
J gene: TRBJ2-7
D gene: TRBD2
clone size: few
V gene: TRBV20-1

CDR3 protein: CASSQGPYTGELFF
CDR3 DNA: TGTGCCAGCAGCCAGGGACCTTACACCGGGGAGCTGTTTTTT
J gene: TRBJ2-2
D gene: .
clone size: many
V gene: TRBV3-1

CDR3 protein: CASSSRAGGTDTQYF
CDR3 DNA: TGTGCCAGCAGTAGCCGGGCGGGAGGCACAGATACGCAGTATTTT
J gene: TRBJ2-3
D gene: TRBD2
clone size: .
V gene: TRBV2

CDR3 protein: CASSGSSGGADTQYF
CDR3 DNA: TGTGCCAGCAGCGGTAGCAGTGGGGGTGCAGATACGCAGTATTTT
J gene: TRBJ2-3
D gene: .
clone size: many
V gene: TRBV28

CDR3 protein: CSARDVAGGMYEQYF
CDR3 DNA: TGCAGTGCTAGAGATGTAGCAGGGGGTATGTACGAGCAGTACTTC
J gene: TRBJ2-7
D gene: TRBD1
clone size: many
V gene: TRBV20-1

CDR3 protein: CASSVEDIGSLHF
CDR3 DNA: TGTGCCAGCAGCGTAGAGGACATCGGGTCCCTCCACTTT
J gene: TRBJ1-6
D gene: .
clone size: few
V gene: TRBV9

CDR3 protein: CASSLAGEQYF
CDR3 DNA: TGTGCCAGCAGTTTAGCGGGGGAGCAGTACTTC
J gene: TRBJ2-7
D gene: .
clone size: many
V gene: TRBV12-3/TRBV12-4

CDR3 protein: CASSYSKLAGGPQTQYF
CDR3 DNA: TGTGCCAGCAGTTACTCAAAACTAGCGGGAGGGCCACAGACCCAGTACTTC
J gene: TRBJ2-5
D gene: TRBD2
clone size: many
V gene: TRBV6-5

CDR3 protein: CATSRVGRILEDTDTQYF
CDR3 DNA: TGTGCCACCAGCAGAGTTGGGAGGATTCTGGAAGACACAGATACGCAGTATTTT
J gene: TRBJ2-3
D gene: .
clone size: many
V gene: TRBV15

CDR3 protein: CASRQDGELFF
CDR3 DNA: TGCGCCAGCAGACAGGACGGGGAGCTGTTTTTT
J gene: TRBJ2-2
D gene: .
clone size: many
V gene: TRBV10-2

CDR3 protein: CASSSEFNTEAFF
CDR3 DNA: TGTGCCAGCAGCTCAGAGTTTAACACTGAAGCTTTCTTT
J gene: TRBJ1-1
D gene: .
clone size: many
V gene: TRBV11-3

CDR3 protein: CSARDDKGKGSSSPLHF
CDR3 DNA: TGCAGTGCTAGAGATGATAAGGGAAAGGGTTCCTCTTCACCCCTCCACTTT
J gene: TRBJ1-6
D gene: .
clone size: many
V gene: TRBV20-1

CDR3 protein: CASSYGRNEQFF
CDR3 DNA: TGTGCCAGCAGTTACGGGCGGAATGAGCAGTTCTTC
J gene: TRBJ2-1
D gene: .
clone size: .
V gene: TRBV6-6

CDR3 protein: CASSLVGGTYGYTF
CDR3 DNA: TGTGCCAGCAGCTTAGTGGGGGGTACTTATGGCTACACCTTC
J gene: TRBJ1-2
D gene: .
clone size: many
V gene: TRBV7-6

CDR3 protein: CASSHQRRETQYF
CDR3 DNA: TGTGCCAGCAGTCATCAGCGTCGGGAGACCCAGTACTTC
J gene: TRBJ2-5
D gene: .
clone size: many
V gene: TRBV6-2/TRBV6-3

CDR3 protein: CATLSEQFF
CDR3 DNA: TGTGCCACCCTGAGCGAGCAGTTCTTC
J gene: TRBJ2-1
D gene: .
clone size: many
V gene: TRBV12-3/TRBV12-4

CDR3 protein: CSARGMRGQPQHF
CDR3 DNA: TGCAGTGCTAGAGGCATGAGGGGTCAGCCCCAGCATTTT
J gene: TRBJ1-5
D gene: .
clone size: many
V gene: TRBV20-1

CDR3 protein: CASSPGRGGYTF
CDR3 DNA: TGTGCCAGCAGCCCCGGCAGGGGCGGCTACACCTTC
J gene: TRBJ1-2
D gene: .
clone size: many
V gene: TRBV6-6

CDR3 protein: CASSRGPEAFF
CDR3 DNA: TGTGCCAGCAGCCGGGGGCCGGAAGCTTTCTTT
J gene: TRBJ1-1
D gene: .
clone size: many
V gene: TRBV28

CDR3 protein: CAWSPGQSTDTQYF
CDR3 DNA: TGTGCCTGGAGTCCAGGACAGAGCACAGATACGCAGTATTTT
J gene: TRBJ2-3
D gene: .
clone size: many
V gene: TRBV30

CDR3 protein: CASRSGLAGNNEQFF
CDR3 DNA: TGCGCCAGCAGGTCAGGACTAGCGGGTAACAATGAGCAGTTCTTC
J gene: TRBJ2-1
D gene: TRBD2
clone size: many
V gene: TRBV10-1

CDR3 protein: CASSSRQSTDTQYF
CDR3 DNA: TGTGCCAGCAGCTCTCGACAGTCCACAGATACGCAGTATTTT
J gene: TRBJ2-3
D gene: .
clone size: many
V gene: TRBV7-9

CDR3 protein: CASSHTWTGNEETQYF
CDR3 DNA: TGTGCCAGCAGCCATACCTGGACAGGAAACGAAGAGACCCAGTACTTC
J gene: TRBJ2-5
D gene: TRBD1
clone size: few
V gene: TRBV14

CDR3 protein: CASSLVGFGGQYF
CDR3 DNA: TGTGCCAGCAGCTTAGTAGGGTTCGGGGGGCAGTACTTC
J gene: TRBJ2-7
D gene: .
clone size: many
V gene: TRBV7-9

CDR3 protein: CASSFGQGETQYF
CDR3 DNA: TGTGCCAGCAGTTTCGGACAGGGAGAGACCCAGTACTTC
J gene: TRBJ2-5
D gene: TRBD1
clone size: .
V gene: TRBV6-5

CDR3 protein: CASSLSGTGDNEQFF
CDR3 DNA: TGTGCCAGCAGTTTATCAGGAACAGGGGACAATGAGCAGTTCTTC
J gene: TRBJ2-1
D gene: TRBD1
clone size: many
V gene: TRBV27

CDR3 protein: CASIGPVDTQYF
CDR3 DNA: TGTGCCAGCATAGGCCCCGTAGATACGCAGTATTTT
J gene: TRBJ2-3
D gene: .
clone size: many
V gene: TRBV28

CDR3 protein: CASSRGQGTEAFF
CDR3 DNA: TGTGCCAGCAGCCGGGGGCAAGGAACTGAAGCTTTCTTT
J gene: TRBJ1-1
D gene: .
clone size: many
V gene: TRBV28

CDR3 protein: CASSSYGGVDEQFF
CDR3 DNA: TGTGCCAGCAGCTCGTACGGAGGGGTGGATGAGCAGTTCTTC
J gene: TRBJ2-1
D gene: .
clone size: many
V gene: TRBV7-8

CDR3 protein: CASSLQTDTQYF
CDR3 DNA: TGTGCCAGCAGCTTGCAAACAGATACGCAGTATTTT
J gene: TRBJ2-3
D gene: .
clone size: many
V gene: TRBV11-2

CDR3 protein: CASSQTNPGYEQYF
CDR3 DNA: TGCGCCAGCAGCCAGACTAATCCGGGCTACGAGCAGTACTTC
J gene: TRBJ2-7
D gene: .
clone size: many
V gene: TRBV4-1

CDR3 protein: CASSLVGRGGRINPVYQPQHF
CDR3 DNA: TGTGCCAGCAGCTTAGTTGGGCGTGGGGGGCGGATTAATCCAGTGTATCAGCCCCAGCATTTT
J gene: TRBJ1-5
D gene: .
clone size: many
V gene: TRBV7-8

CDR3 protein: CASSYEYLQAHTNSPLHF
CDR3 DNA: TGTGCCAGCAGTTACGAGTACCTTCAGGCGCACACTAATTCACCCCTCCACTTT
J gene: TRBJ1-6
D gene: .
clone size: many
V gene: TRBV6-5

CDR3 protein: CATAVGANVLTF
CDR3 DNA: TGTGCCACCGCTGTGGGGGCCAACGTCCTGACTTTC
J gene: TRBJ2-6
D gene: .
clone size: many
V gene: TRBV6-2/TRBV6-3

CDR3 protein: CASSQESNGGTDTQYF
CDR3 DNA: TGTGCCAGCAGCCAAGAGAGCAATGGGGGCACAGATACGCAGTATTTT
J gene: TRBJ2-3
D gene: .
clone size: many
V gene: TRBV3-1

CDR3 protein: CATNWLQQPQHF
CDR3 DNA: TGTGCCACCAATTGGTTACAACAGCCCCAGCATTTT
J gene: TRBJ1-5
D gene: .
clone size: many
V gene: TRBV28

CDR3 protein: CASTSLGVPGELFF
CDR3 DNA: TGTGCCAGCACCTCTCTGGGGGTTCCCGGGGAGCTGTTTTTT
J gene: TRBJ2-2
D gene: .
clone size: .
V gene: TRBV6-5

CDR3 protein: CASSLQGADYGYTF
CDR3 DNA: TGTGCCAGCAGTTTACAGGGGGCGGACTATGGCTACACCTTC
J gene: TRBJ1-2
D gene: TRBD1
clone size: many
V gene: TRBV12-3/TRBV12-4

CDR3 protein: CSAPGQGLLGYTF
CDR3 DNA: TGCAGTGCTCCGGGACAGGGTTTATTGGGCTACACCTTC
J gene: TRBJ1-2
D gene: TRBD1
clone size: many
V gene: TRBV20-1

CDR3 protein: CASSLGRTNEQFF
CDR3 DNA: TGTGCCAGCAGCTTGGGCAGAACCAATGAGCAGTTCTTC
J gene: TRBJ2-1
D gene: .
clone size: few
V gene: TRBV7-2

CDR3 protein: CAWSSGLAGAATYF
CDR3 DNA: TGTGCCTGGAGTTCGGGACTAGCGGGAGCGGCCACGTACTTC
J gene: TRBJ2-5
D gene: TRBD2
clone size: .
V gene: TRBV30